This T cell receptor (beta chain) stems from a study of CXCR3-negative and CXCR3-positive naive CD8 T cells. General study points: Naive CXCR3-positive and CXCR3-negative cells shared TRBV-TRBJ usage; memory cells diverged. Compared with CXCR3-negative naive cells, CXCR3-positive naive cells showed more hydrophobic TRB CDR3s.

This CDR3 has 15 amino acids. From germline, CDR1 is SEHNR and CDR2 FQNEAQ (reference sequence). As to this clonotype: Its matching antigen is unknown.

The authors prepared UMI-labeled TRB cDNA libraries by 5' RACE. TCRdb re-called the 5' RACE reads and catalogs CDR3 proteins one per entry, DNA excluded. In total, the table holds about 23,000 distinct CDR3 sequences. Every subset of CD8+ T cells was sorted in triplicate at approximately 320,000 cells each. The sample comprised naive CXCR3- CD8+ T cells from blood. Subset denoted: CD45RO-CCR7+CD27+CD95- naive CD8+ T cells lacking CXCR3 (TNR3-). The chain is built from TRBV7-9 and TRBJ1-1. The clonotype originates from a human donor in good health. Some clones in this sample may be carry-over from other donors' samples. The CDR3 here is CASSLAGLEDTEAFF.